This paragraph reports one T cell receptor beta chain. Its antigen is not identified. V dropped 5 bases and J dropped 1; count of bases not matched to a gene: 8. CDR3 length: 16 residues. The sample originates from a study of T-cell memory formation after mild COVID-19. Study results and limitations: Among contracting clones, CD4+ were mainly CM/EM and CD8+ enriched in EMRA.

cDNA libraries for TCR alpha and TCR beta, carrying sample barcodes and UMIs, came from 5'RACE with constant-segment primers. TCRdb redid the calling of the 5' RACE reads with MiXCR, one entry per CDR3 protein. Of 300,000 to 350,000 distinct CDR3 sequences listed, less than 20% are singletons. The clonotype originates from a man aged 18 to 29 who had mild COVID-19 (a few samples of this study predate the infection). Cell type and time point are not known. J is TRBJ2-3 and V is TRBV12-3 or TRBV12-4, with TRBD2 matching over 8 bases. Source material: PBMCs or a T cell subset sorted from them (not recorded which). Here the CDR3 DNA reads TGTGCCAGCAGTCCTTTTAGCGGGGCCGGCACAGATACGCAGTATTTT. Amino acid sequence: CASSPFSGAGTDTQYF.